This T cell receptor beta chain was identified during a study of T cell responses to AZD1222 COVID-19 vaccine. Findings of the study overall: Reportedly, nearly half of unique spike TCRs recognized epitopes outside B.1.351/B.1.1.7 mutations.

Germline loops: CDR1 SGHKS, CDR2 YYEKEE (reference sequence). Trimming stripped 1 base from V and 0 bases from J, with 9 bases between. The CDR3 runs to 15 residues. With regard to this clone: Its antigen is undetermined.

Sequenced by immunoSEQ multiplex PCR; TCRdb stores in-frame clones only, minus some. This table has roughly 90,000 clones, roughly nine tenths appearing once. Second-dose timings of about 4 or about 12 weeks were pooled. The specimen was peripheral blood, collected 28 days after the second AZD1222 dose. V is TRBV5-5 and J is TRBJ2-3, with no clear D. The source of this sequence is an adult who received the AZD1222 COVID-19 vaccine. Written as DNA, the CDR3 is TGTGCCAGCAGCTTGTCAAGCGTAAGCACAGATACGCAGTATTTT. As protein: CASSLSSVSTDTQYF.